This entry features one T cell receptor (beta chain) sequence. Its antigen remains unknown. The data were taken from a study of cytomegalovirus exposure and HLA in healthy donors. The junction had 7 bases not matched to a gene; V was cut back by 0 bases and J by 4 bases. Germline V lookup: CDR1 SGDLS, CDR2 YYNGEE. There are 16 residues in the CDR3. Whole-study findings and limits: Rare sequences made up most TCRs, while some public TCRs were found in many donors. Presence/absence analyses supposed approximately even sequencing depth among donors. According to an earlier analysis, most TCR beta V segments yielded productive rearrangements about 90% or about 30% of the time.

PCR involved 60 Vbeta and 13 Jbeta primers. As processed by the authors: Some 80 million unique TCR beta chains, 9 million to 12 million shared, were counted in a later analysis. The protocol was immunoSEQ multiplex PCR, while the TCRdb copy is restricted to in-frame clones and leaves out a portion. V, J and clone size are taken as reported in that table, and D and trimming were inferred from the DNA itself. Of around 99,000 clones listed, about two thirds are singletons. The origin of this receptor is a woman aged 70-85 years in good health and CMV-seropositive. The sample was PBMCs. The chain combines TRBV9 with TRBJ2-5, with TRBD1 matching 9 bases. CDR3 residues: CASSVGAGTGTETQYF. The CDR3 coding sequence is TGTGCCAGCAGCGTAGGGGCTGGGACAGGGACAGAGACCCAGTACTTC.